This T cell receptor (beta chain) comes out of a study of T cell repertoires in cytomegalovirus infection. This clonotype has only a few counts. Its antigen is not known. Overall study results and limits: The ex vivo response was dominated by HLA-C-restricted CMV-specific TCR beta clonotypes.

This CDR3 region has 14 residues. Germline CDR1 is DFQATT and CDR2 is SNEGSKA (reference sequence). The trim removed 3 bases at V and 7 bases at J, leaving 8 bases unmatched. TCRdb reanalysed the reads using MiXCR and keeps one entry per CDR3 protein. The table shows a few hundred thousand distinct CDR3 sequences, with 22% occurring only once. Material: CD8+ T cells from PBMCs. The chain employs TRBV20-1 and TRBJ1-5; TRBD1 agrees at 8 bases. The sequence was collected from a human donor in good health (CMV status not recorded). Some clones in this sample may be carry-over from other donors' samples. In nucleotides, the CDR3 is TGCAGTGCTAGGGCGGACAGGGCGAGCCAGCCCCAGCATTTT. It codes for CSARADRASQPQHF.